Below, 3 T cell receptor beta chains from the same sample are listed, as sequenced in a study of blood T cell repertoires in COVID-19. Libraries were prepared by immunoSEQ multiplex PCR; TCRdb keeps only in-frame clonotypes and omits some of them. The data hold about 270,000 clones, with around four fifths observed a single time. The sequenced sample consisted of peripheral blood. The receptor set was obtained from a woman in her forties or fifties with active or convalescent COVID-19.

The genes are TRBV18 and TRBJ2-7, with a possible D match to TRBD2 (6 bases). CDR1 is KGHSH and CDR2 is LQKENI in the germline V gene. V shed 3 bases and J shed 1 base, with 7 bases lying between them. This CDR3 comprises 13 residues. DNA of the CDR3: TGTGCCAGCTCACCTAGCGGATCCTACGAGCAGTACTTC. It encodes CASSPSGSYEQYF.

V usage is TRBV7-9 and J usage is TRBJ1-2; 12 bases line up with TRBD1. This CDR3 has 15 residues. The V gene's germline CDR1 is SEHNR and CDR2 FQNEAQ (reference sequence). V dropped 5 bases and J dropped 3; count of bases not matched to a gene: 4. DNA of the CDR3: TGTGCCAGCAGCGGGGACAGGGGGCGCGACTATGGCTACACCTTC. Its protein product is CASSGDRGRDYGYTF.

The chain couples TRBV5-1 to TRBJ1-2, with 9 bases matching TRBD1. V lost 5 bases to trimming and J lost 7 bases; unmatched junction nucleotides: 15. Looked up from germline, CDR1 is SGHRS and CDR2 is YFSETQ. The CDR3 length is 16 residues. CDR3 in amino acids: CASRPTTGQGRGGYTF. The CDR3 DNA is TGCGCCAGCAGACCAACGACAGGACAGGGGAGAGGTGGCTACACCTTC.